One and the same sample provided the 24 T cell receptor beta chains below, sequenced in a study of T-cell memory formation after mild COVID-19. TCRdb called the 5' RACE reads again in MiXCR, with one record for every CDR3 protein. The data show 300,000 to 400,000 distinct CDR3 sequences, about an eighth seen once. Sample: PBMCs or a T cell subset sorted from them (not recorded which). These receptors all come from a man between 18 and 29 years old who had mild COVID-19 (a few samples of this study predate the infection). Cell type and time point are not known.

This clonotype was found many times. The J gene is TRBJ2-5, the V gene TRBV5-1, with a tentative D call TRBD2 (6 bases). Germline values: CDR1 SGHRS, CDR2 YFSETQ. This CDR3 has 15 residues. The V gene lost 0 bases and the J gene lost 1 base, with 10 bases spanning the gap. The CDR3 protein is CASSLGGTPQETQYF. The CDR3, as DNA: TGCGCCAGCAGCTTGGGAGGGACTCCCCAAGAGACCCAGTACTTC.

This clonotype was found a few times. The chain employs TRBV4-3 and TRBJ2-1; 10 bases line up with TRBD2. V gave up 1 base and J gave up 10 bases; unmatched junction bases: 13. The CDR3 is made up of 17 amino acids. CDR1 is LGHNA, CDR2 YSLEER, per germline. The CDR3, as DNA: TGCGCCAGCAGCCAAGTTAGTAGCGGGGGGATGTTAATAGAGCAGTTCTTC. The encoded protein is CASSQVSSGGMLIEQFF.

The rearrangement joins TRBV24-1 to TRBJ1-2; no firm D call. This CDR3 has 12 residues. The ends were cut back, 3 bases at V and 5 bases at J, with 6 bases in the middle. The germline CDR1 and CDR2 sequences are KGHDR and SFDVKD. CDR3 sequence (DNA): TGTGCCACCAGTGATCGAGGATATGGCTACACCTTC. Protein: CATSDRGYGYTF.

This clonotype was observed at least ten times. The chain links TRBV25-1 to TRBJ2-3; TRBD2 matches at 8 bases. Germline V lookup: CDR1 MGHDK, CDR2 SYGVNS. V dropped 4 bases and J dropped 4; count of bases not matched to a gene: 13. The CDR3 length is 17 residues. The CDR3 DNA follows: TGTGCCAGCAGTGGGGAGGAGGATAGCGGGGTCTCAGATACGCAGTATTTT. Translating gives CASSGEEDSGVSDTQYF.

This clonotype was seen a handful of times. The chain is built from TRBV4-2 and TRBJ2-1; 8 nucleotides line up with TRBD1. The CDR3 loop spans 17 amino acids. Germline V gene lookup returns CDR1 LGHNA and CDR2 YNFKEQ. J gave up 2 bases and V 0 bases, and 6 bases lay outside the gene matches. The CDR3 bases are TGTGCCAGCAGCCAAGATTGGTCAGGGGGCGCCTACAATGAGCAGTTCTTC. It encodes CASSQDWSGGAYNEQFF.

This clonotype appeared a few times. This chain uses TRBV11-2 with TRBJ1-3, with D unclear. V lost 7 bases to trimming and J lost 0 bases, with 10 bases between them. Germline lookup yields CDR1 SGHAT and CDR2 FQNNGV. The CDR3 has 14 amino acids. CDR3 nucleotides: TGTGCCAGCAAGATCTTCAGCTCTGGAAACACCATATATTTT. Translating gives CASKIFSSGNTIYF.

This chain connects TRBV18 to TRBJ2-5; D uncertain. In germline, CDR1 is KGHSH, CDR2 LQKENI. Trimming shortened V by 4 bases and J by 3 bases, and 6 bases separated the two germline ends. This CDR3 contains 12 residues. The CDR3 DNA reads TGTGCCAGCTCACATAGGGAAGAGACCCAGTACTTC. Translating gives CASSHREETQYF.

This clonotype has just a few counts. This chain uses TRBV30 with TRBJ1-6; TRBD1 is a possible D gene (5 bases). CDR1 is GTSNPN and CDR2 is SVGIG in the germline V gene (reference sequence). Trimming stripped 3 bases from V and 7 bases from J, with 10 bases between. The CDR3 totals 13 residues. The CDR3 DNA reads TGTGCCTGGAGCTACCGGGGGAATTCACCCCTCCACTTT. Translated: CAWSYRGNSPLHF.

This chain uses TRBV5-4 with TRBJ1-2, with TRBD1 matching 9 bases. Per germline, CDR1 SGHNT and CDR2 YYREEE (reference sequence). V lost 4 bases and J lost 2; bases outside the gene matches: 9. This CDR3 has 16 residues. The CDR3, as DNA: TGTGCCAGCAGCCTATTCCGGACAGGGGACAACTATGGCTACACCTTC. Its translation is CASSLFRTGDNYGYTF.

This clonotype was detected many times. The chain uses TRBV7-2 and TRBJ2-3; D might be TRBD2 (6 bases). The germline V gene has CDR1 SGHTA and CDR2 FQGNSA. V was pared by 6 bases and J by 2 bases, with 12 bases between. CDR3 size: 14 residues. This CDR3 reads CASSPRGDTDTQYF. The CDR3 DNA reads as TGTGCCAGCAGTCCCCGCGGGGACACAGATACGCAGTATTTT.

This clonotype turned up a few times. CDR3 in DNA: TGCAGTGCTAGGCGAGGTACTCTTAATCAGCCCCAGCATTTT. Protein product: CSARRGTLNQPQHF. The genes are TRBV20-1 and TRBJ1-5; D remains ambiguous. CDR1 is DFQATT, CDR2 SNEGSKA, per germline (reference sequence). This CDR3 comprises 14 residues. V was trimmed by 3 bases and J by 4 bases, leaving 13 bases between them.

This clonotype was counted only a few times. The chain joins TRBV29-1 to TRBJ1-5; D uncertain. The V gene's germline CDR1 is SQVTM and CDR2 ANQGSEA. The germline V and J ends were trimmed by 8 bases and 7 bases, with 15 bases remaining between them. The CDR3 length is 12 residues. The CDR3 DNA is TGCAGCACCGGGGATGTTGGGCAGCCCCAGCATTTT. As protein: CSTGDVGQPQHF.

This clonotype was observed a few times. The genes are TRBV2 and TRBJ1-5, with unresolved D. In germline, CDR1 is SNHLY, CDR2 FYNNEI. Trimming pared 6 bases from V and 5 bases from J, leaving 14 bases between. The CDR3 runs 14 residues. CDR3 region: CASRRRFMDQPQHF. In DNA form, the CDR3 reads TGTGCCAGCAGGAGAAGGTTTATGGATCAGCCCCAGCATTTT.

The rearrangement joins TRBV5-1 to TRBJ2-7, with TRBD1 as a possible D gene (7 bases). CDR1 and CDR2 from the germline V gene are SGHRS and YFSETQ. V lost 0 bases to trimming and J lost 5 bases, with 15 bases between them. The CDR3 runs to 15 residues. This chain's CDR3 is CASSLAGGSFHEQYV. CDR3 bases: TGCGCCAGCAGCTTGGCAGGGGGGTCTTTTCACGAGCAGTACGTC.

This clonotype was seen more than once but under ten times. This rearrangement joins TRBV5-6 to TRBJ2-7; no reliable D call. V gave up 1 base and J gave up 7 bases, with 9 bases separating them. This CDR3 is 12 amino acids long. The V gene's germline CDR1 is SGHDT and CDR2 YYEEEE. DNA of the CDR3: TGTGCCAGCAGCTTGCTCGCGACGGAGCAGTACTTC. Its translation: CASSLLATEQYF.

The chain is built from TRBV6-5 and TRBJ1-1, with 9 bases matching TRBD1. Trimming at V came to 5 bases and at J to 6 bases, leaving 16 bases not matched to a gene. Germline-derived CDR1 and CDR2 are MNHEY and SVGAGI. This CDR3 region has 17 residues. For the CDR3, the DNA is TGTGCCAGCAGTCCCAAATCCGGGACAGGGCTCTCTCCTGAAGCTTTCTTT. Amino acid sequence: CASSPKSGTGLSPEAFF.

This clonotype was seen repeatedly, ten times or more. V is TRBV5-1 and J is TRBJ1-1; a possible D gene is TRBD1 (6 bases). The CDR3 is 15 residues long. Germline V gene data show CDR1 as SGHRS and CDR2 as YFSETQ. Trimming cost V 1 base and J 4 bases, with 14 bases left between them. The CDR3 loop reads CASSLRWGQSTEAFF. The DNA of the CDR3 is TGCGCCAGCAGCTTGAGGTGGGGGCAGAGCACTGAAGCTTTCTTT.

This sequence joins TRBV27 and TRBJ1-2, with TRBD1 matching 10 bases. Looked up from germline, CDR1 is MNHEY and CDR2 is SMNVEV (reference sequence). CDR3 length: 13 residues. Trimming at V came to 5 bases and at J to 6 bases, leaving 3 bases not matched to a gene. This CDR3 reads CASSPGTGDGYTF. The CDR3 region has the DNA TGTGCCAGCAGTCCCGGGACAGGGGATGGCTACACCTTC.

CDR3 sequence (DNA): TGTGCCAGCAGCGTTGGGACTAGCGGGGGTGGGGCTTTCTACGAGCAGTACTTC. This codes for CASSVGTSGGGAFYEQYF. The gene calls are TRBV9 and TRBJ2-7, with 14 positions matching TRBD2. Germline V gene lookup returns CDR1 SGDLS and CDR2 YYNGEE. The junction had 10 bases not matched to a gene; V was cut back by 2 bases and J by 3 bases. The CDR3 has 18 residues.

The gene calls are TRBV3-1 and TRBJ2-1; TRBD2 matches at 9 bases. The CDR3 runs 15 residues. Looked up from germline, CDR1 is LGHDT and CDR2 is YNNKEL (reference sequence). Trimming at V came to 4 bases and at J to 4 bases, leaving 5 bases not matched to a gene. The CDR3 DNA is TGTGCCAGCAGCCGCGGGGGGGACAGATACAATGAGCAGTTCTTC. It encodes CASSRGGDRYNEQFF.

There are many counts of this clonotype. The chain links TRBV5-1 to TRBJ2-6; D might be TRBD1 or TRBD2, each matching 5 bases. Germline CDR1 is SGHRS and CDR2 is YFSETQ. The CDR3 runs 17 residues. V gave up 1 base and J gave up 2 bases, with 13 bases separating them. The DNA of the CDR3 is TGCGCCAGCAGCTTGCGCAGGGTGGGAGCTGGGGCCAACGTCCTGACTTTC. Translation: CASSLRRVGAGANVLTF.

This clonotype was seen more than once but under ten times. The J gene is TRBJ1-3, the V gene TRBV7-2; a possible D gene is TRBD1 (6 bases). CDR1 and CDR2 (germline): SGHTA, FQGNSA. V gave up 7 bases and J gave up 3 bases, with 13 bases separating them. The CDR3 covers 14 residues. CDR3 loop: CASKPRGRGNTIYF. The CDR3 coding sequence is TGTGCCAGCAAACCCAGGGGACGTGGAAACACCATATATTTT.

This clonotype was seen a few times. The V call is TRBV7-3, the J call TRBJ2-2; 7 bases align to TRBD2. The CDR3 contains 17 residues. Losses at the gene ends were 3 bases for V and 4 bases for J; bases not matched to a gene: 11. The germline gives CDR1 SGHTA, CDR2 FQGTGA. The chain's CDR3 is CASSLSFGGGFTGELFF. CDR3 DNA sequence: TGTGCCAGCAGCTTGAGTTTTGGCGGGGGATTCACCGGGGAGCTGTTTTTT.

This clonotype was counted only a few times. J is TRBJ1-5 and V is TRBV6-1, with D possibly being TRBD1 (6 bases). Germline assignment: CDR1 MNHNS and CDR2 SASEGT. Between the trimmed V and J ends, which lost 8 bases and 0 bases, there was a span of 8 bases. CDR3 length: 13 residues. The CDR3 is CASQGYSNQPQHF. CDR3 sequence (DNA): TGTGCCAGCCAGGGGTATAGCAATCAGCCCCAGCATTTT.